Here is one T cell receptor beta chain with its context. This entry comes from a study of blood T cell repertoires in COVID-19. Turning to the study itself: Italy, Spain and the United States were the sources of the convalescent and acute COVID-19 samples. Sample material is recorded as cDNA or gDNA derived from T cells, B-cell-depleted T cells, or PBMCs.

In the original analysis: Amplified reference gene primers provided the basis for estimating nucleated cell counts. The repertoire was sequenced with immunoSEQ multiplex PCR; TCRdb's copy has only in-frame clones and lacks some. V and J calls plus clone size are reproduced from that table; the DNA served to infer D and trimming. The sample yields about 130,000 clones, approximately 80% seen once. Germline V CDR1 and CDR2: SGHTA, FQGNSA. The CDR3 has 12 residues. The ends were cut back, 6 bases at V and 5 bases at J, with 11 bases in the middle. The chain carries TRBV7-2 and TRBJ2-7; weak D call: TRBD2 (5 bases). Sequencing was performed on peripheral blood. The receptor comes from an elderly man with acute or convalescent COVID-19. The CDR3 here is CASRADGDEQYF. The CDR3 nucleotides are TGTGCCAGCAGGGCAGACGGGGACGAGCAGTACTTC. The full variable domain, completed using reference TRBV7-2 and TRBJ2-7, is GAGVSQSPSNKVTEKGKDVELRCDPISGHTALYWYRQSLGQGLEFLIYFQGNSAPDKSGLPSDRFSAERTGGSVSTLTIQRTQQEDSAVYLCASRADGDEQYFGPGTRLTVT.